This T cell receptor (beta chain) was documented in a study of blood T cell repertoires in COVID-19. On the study more broadly: Material from acute and convalescent COVID-19 was sourced from the United States, Italy and Spain.

V shed 4 bases and J 9 bases; nucleotides not matched to a gene: 12. The CDR3 runs 17 residues. CDR1 and CDR2 from the germline V gene are LGHDT and YNNKEL (reference sequence). The Seattle site enrolled patients during active infection and followed them longitudinally. The protocol was immunoSEQ multiplex PCR, while the TCRdb copy is restricted to in-frame clones and leaves out a portion. The sample has 300,000 to 400,000 clones, around 90% seen once; the top ten hold 2.5% to 3.5%. This TCR was recovered from a woman in her thirties with COVID-19, enrolled during active disease. Sample: peripheral blood. The rearrangement uses TRBV3-1 (or the pseudogene TRBV3-2) and TRBJ2-5; 15 bases fit TRBD2. CDR3 bases: TGTGCCAGCAGCCGGCCCGGGACTAGCGGGGGGCCGAGGGCCCAGTACTTC. It encodes CASSRPGTSGGPRAQYF.